The next 25 T cell receptor beta chains were all read from a single sample in a study of T cell clonotyping in hematopoietic cell transplantation. Noted time point: recipient sample about 28 days before transplant, after cytoreduction. Only in-frame clones appear in the TCRdb table, and some are missing; sequencing was by immunoSEQ multiplex PCR. The data contain about 29,000 clones, about three quarters of them singletons. The specimen was peripheral blood mononuclear cells, collected before stem cell transplant. These receptors all stem from a woman aged 30 to 39 with chronic myeloid leukemia. Some clones in this sample may be carry-over from other donors' samples.

The chain is built from TRBV6-5 and TRBJ2-7; 9 bases fit TRBD1. V shed 4 bases and J 1 base; nucleotides not matched to a gene: 5. The CDR3 spans 15 residues. The germline CDR1 and CDR2 sequences are MNHEY and SVGAGI. In DNA form, the CDR3 reads TGTGCCAGCAGTTCCCCGGGACAGGGATCCTACGAGCAGTACTTC. Its protein product is CASSSPGQGSYEQYF.

V and J are TRBV5-4 and TRBJ2-3; no firm D call. CDR3 size: 11 residues. The germline V gene has CDR1 SGHNT and CDR2 YYREEE (reference sequence). Trimming stripped 2 bases from V and 4 bases from J, with 2 bases between. This CDR3 is CASSLSDTQYF. For the CDR3, the DNA is TGTGCCAGCAGCTTATCAGATACGCAGTATTTT.

V usage is TRBV13 and J usage is TRBJ2-3; no definite D call. Trimming took off 4 bases at V and 1 base at J, with 15 bases between the two ends. CDR1 and CDR2 from the germline V gene are PRHDT and FYEKMQ (reference sequence). This CDR3 region has 16 residues. The CDR3 nucleotides are TGTGCCAGCAGCTCTAGGATCCCCCCCGGCACAGATACGCAGTATTTT. Translating it yields CASSSRIPPGTDTQYF. Using reference TRBV13 and TRBJ2-3 for the parts outside the CDR3, the full variable domain is AAGVIQSPRHLIKEKRETATLKCYPIPRHDTVYWYQQGPGQDPQFLISFYEKMQSDKGSIPDRFSAQQFSDYHSELNMSSLELGDSALYFCASSSRIPPGTDTQYFGPGTRLTVL.

The rearrangement uses TRBV5-4 and TRBJ2-3, with TRBD2 identical over 8 bases. This CDR3 is built from 16 residues. CDR1 is SGHNT, CDR2 YYREEE, per germline (reference sequence). Trimming at V came to 4 bases and at J to 5 bases, leaving 12 bases not matched to a gene. The CDR3 sequence: CASSPGTRIPVDTQYF. CDR3 DNA: TGTGCCAGCAGCCCAGGGACTAGAATTCCGGTAGATACGCAGTATTTT.

The genes are TRBV9 and TRBJ1-2; 11 positions match TRBD1. Germline CDR1 SGDLS, CDR2 YYNGEE. The CDR3 has 15 amino acids. V lost 1 base, J lost 7 bases, and 6 bases stayed unmatched. The CDR3 protein is CASSVRGTGGIGYTF. The CDR3 DNA reads TGTGCCAGCAGCGTACGTGGGACAGGGGGTATTGGCTACACCTTC.

This clone was found once. This rearrangement joins TRBV25-1 to TRBJ2-4; D is perhaps TRBD2 (6 bases). V lost 10 bases, J lost 1 base, and 17 bases lay in between. CDR3 length: 15 residues. Germline V lookup: CDR1 MGHDK, CDR2 SYGVNS. The CDR3 is CATEDGGTAKNIQYF. The CDR3 region has the DNA TGTGCCACCGAGGACGGGGGAACGGCCAAAAACATTCAGTACTTC.

Here the CDR3 reads CASSLVSRTGDGYTF. CDR3 nucleotides: TGCGCCAGCAGCTTGGTATCAAGGACAGGGGATGGCTACACCTTC. The rearrangement joins TRBV5-1 to TRBJ1-2; 9 bases line up with TRBD1. This CDR3 is built from 15 residues. CDR1 is SGHRS, CDR2 YFSETQ, per germline. After removal of 0 bases from V and 6 bases from J, the junction contained 6 bases not matched to a gene.

The rearrangement links TRBV6-5 to TRBJ1-1; no firm D call. Germline CDR1 reads MNHEY; CDR2 reads SVGAGI. CDR3 length equals 15 residues. V lost 0 bases and J 5 bases, leaving 13 bases between the germline ends. In DNA, the CDR3 is TGTGCCAGCAGTTACTCGATTCTCAGGCAAACTGAAGCTTTCTTT. Amino acid sequence: CASSYSILRQTEAFF.

The V gene is TRBV9, the J gene TRBJ2-3; no clear D gene. This CDR3 region has 15 residues. V gave up 4 bases and J gave up 6 bases, with 18 bases separating them. In germline, CDR1 is SGDLS, CDR2 YYNGEE. The CDR3 region has the DNA TGTGCCAGCAGCCCGTGGGTAGGGTACACGGATACGCAGTATTTT. As protein: CASSPWVGYTDTQYF. Looking up the rest from reference TRBV9 and TRBJ2-3 gives the full variable domain: DSGVTQTPKHLITATGQRVTLRCSPRSGDLSVYWYQQSLDQGLQFLIQYYNGEERAKGNILERFSAQQFPDLHSELNLSSLELGDSALYFCASSPWVGYTDTQYFGPGTRLTVL.

The chain recombines TRBV7-6 with TRBJ1-2; D remains ambiguous. CDR1 and CDR2 (germline): SGHVS, FNYEAQ. The CDR3 length is 15 residues. Trimming took 4 bases from V and 2 from J, leaving 14 bases between them. The CDR3 sequence: CASSSNPWRNYGYTF. CDR3 sequence (DNA): TGTGCCAGCAGCTCCAACCCGTGGAGGAACTATGGCTACACCTTC.

This clone showed up just a few times. The chain employs TRBV25-1 and TRBJ2-5, with TRBD1 as a possible D gene (5 bases). The length of the CDR3 is 14 residues. Trimming stripped 6 bases from V and 5 bases from J, with 16 bases between. Per germline, CDR1 MGHDK and CDR2 SYGVNS. The CDR3 DNA sequence: TGTGCCAGCAGACCCCAGACAGTCGCCGAGACCCAGTACTTC. This gives the protein CASRPQTVAETQYF. Full variable domain (missing parts from reference TRBV25-1 and TRBJ2-5): EADIYQTPRYLVIGTGKKITLECSQTMGHDKMYWYQQDPGMELHLIHYSYGVNSTEKGDLSSESTVSRIRTEHFPLTLESARPSHTSQYLCASRPQTVAETQYFGPGTRLLVL.

The chain has TRBV6-5 and TRBJ2-7; D uncertain. Germline CDR1 is MNHEY and CDR2 is SVGAGI. Trimming took off 8 bases at V and 5 bases at J, with 4 bases between the two ends. The CDR3 has 9 residues. The CDR3 DNA reads TGTGCCAGCGGGAACGAGCAGTACTTC. This gives the protein CASGNEQYF.

The J gene is TRBJ1-3, the V gene TRBV5-1; D not certain. The germline CDR1 and CDR2 sequences are SGHRS and YFSETQ. Trimming removed 2 bases from V and 1 base from J, with 16 bases in between. This CDR3 comprises 17 residues. The CDR3 DNA is TGCGCCAGCAGCTTAAGTTCCCAGGCTTCTTCTGGAAACACCATATATTTT. This translates into CASSLSSQASSGNTIYF.

V and J are TRBV5-1 and TRBJ1-1; no reliable D call. CDR1 is SGHRS and CDR2 is YFSETQ in the germline V gene. CDR3 size: 15 residues. The V and J ends lost 0 bases and 2 bases respectively, with 11 bases between them. CDR3 bases: TGCGCCAGCAGCTTGGGGCCGGTCAGAAACACTGAAGCTTTCTTT. Its protein is CASSLGPVRNTEAFF.

As regards this clone: This same CDR3 is encoded by further DNA sequences in the sample. The rearrangement joins TRBV29-1 to TRBJ2-1; no definite D call. The CDR3 runs 13 residues. Trimming took off 1 base at V and 0 bases at J, with 4 bases between the two ends. CDR1 is SQVTM and CDR2 is ANQGSEA in the germline V gene. The CDR3 loop reads CSVEGGSYNEQFF. The CDR3 DNA is TGCAGCGTTGAAGGGGGCTCCTACAATGAGCAGTTCTTC.

This clone came up a few times. The gene calls are TRBV25-1 and TRBJ2-5, with D unresolved. The CDR3 loop spans 12 amino acids. The germline V gene encodes CDR1 MGHDK and CDR2 SYGVNS. Trimming took off 2 bases at V and 5 bases at J, with 6 bases between the two ends. CDR3 in amino acids: CASSEGVETQYF. CDR3 nucleotides: TGTGCCAGCAGTGAAGGCGTGGAGACCCAGTACTTC.

V gene TRBV7-8 combines with J gene TRBJ1-5, with no clear D. V dropped 1 base and J dropped 9 bases, with 10 bases sitting between them. CDR1 SGHVS and CDR2 FQNEAQ come from the germline V gene. The CDR3 loop spans 13 amino acids. CDR3 sequence reads: CASSLESLLPQHF. CDR3 nucleotide sequence: TGTGCCAGCAGCTTAGAAAGTCTGCTGCCCCAGCATTTT.

This clone was picked up one time. This rearrangement joins TRBV5-6 to TRBJ1-2, with unresolved D. The CDR3 runs 17 residues. V lost 3 bases and J lost 7, with 25 bases in between. Germline lookup yields CDR1 SGHDT and CDR2 YYEEEE. CDR3: CASSSYRALTRKGGYTF. The CDR3, as DNA: TGTGCCAGCAGCTCTTATCGGGCACTTACCCGGAAGGGTGGCTACACCTTC.

J is TRBJ2-5 and V is TRBV6-5; no firm D call. V was pared by 5 bases and J by 5 bases, with 9 bases between. Germline V gene data show CDR1 as MNHEY and CDR2 as SVGAGI. The CDR3 is 12 amino acids. The CDR3: CASSRALETQYF. The CDR3 region has the DNA TGTGCCAGCAGTCGGGCCCTGGAGACCCAGTACTTC.

The chain recombines TRBV7-8 with TRBJ2-3; 7 positions agree with TRBD2. In germline, CDR1 is SGHVS, CDR2 FQNEAQ. The junction had 6 bases not matched to a gene; V was cut back by 1 base and J by 2 bases. This CDR3 region has 16 residues. This CDR3 is CASSLGFGGYTDTQYF. The DNA of the CDR3 is TGTGCCAGCAGCTTAGGATTCGGGGGGTACACAGATACGCAGTATTTT.

The chain combines TRBV2 with TRBJ1-6; D is perhaps TRBD1 (6 bases). V lost 6 bases to trimming and J lost 7 bases, with 16 bases between them. The CDR3 has 15 amino acids. Germline assignment: CDR1 SNHLY and CDR2 FYNNEI. CDR3 loop: CASSARGTKNSPLHF. Here the CDR3 DNA reads TGTGCCAGCAGCGCGAGGGGGACCAAAAATTCACCCCTCCACTTT.

This chain uses TRBV29-1 with TRBJ2-1; D not resolved. CDR1 is SQVTM, CDR2 ANQGSEA, per germline. This CDR3 has 15 amino acids. Between the trimmed V and J ends, which lost 4 bases and 10 bases, there was a span of 23 bases. The CDR3 region has the DNA TGCAGCGTTGTAGGCAGCCGGGTCCTTCATTTCGAGCAGTTCTTC. It is translated as CSVVGSRVLHFEQFF.

The chain recombines TRBV13 with TRBJ2-6; unclear D gene. CDR1 is PRHDT and CDR2 is FYEKMQ in the germline V gene (reference sequence). This CDR3 contains 14 residues. V shed 10 bases and J shed 0 bases, with 10 bases lying between them. In DNA form, the CDR3 reads TGTGCCACCTCCTACCACTCTGGGGCCAACGTCCTGACTTTC. Protein: CATSYHSGANVLTF.

The chain links TRBV25-1 to TRBJ1-4; a possible D gene is TRBD1 (5 bases). The CDR3 loop spans 14 amino acids. The V end was cut by 6 bases, the J end by 2 bases, with 10 bases between. Germline loops: CDR1 MGHDK, CDR2 SYGVNS. The chain's CDR3 is CASRDTDTNEKLFF. The CDR3 nucleotides are TGTGCCAGCAGGGACACGGACACTAATGAAAAACTGTTTTTT.

CDR3 protein: CASSPKGPDTQYF. CDR3 nucleotides: TGTGCCAGCAGCCCGAAGGGGCCAGATACGCAGTATTTT. The rearrangement links TRBV7-7 to TRBJ2-3; D is possibly TRBD1 (5 bases). V was clipped by 5 bases and J by 4 bases, with 10 bases between them. The CDR3 spans 13 residues. The germline V gene encodes CDR1 SSHAT and CDR2 FNYEAQ (reference sequence). Filled out from reference TRBV7-7 and TRBJ2-3, the complete variable domain reads GAGVSQSPRYKVTKRGQDVTLRCDPISSHATLYWYQQALGQGPEFLTYFNYEAQPDKSGLPSDRFSAERPEGSISTLTIQRTEQRDSAMYRCASSPKGPDTQYFGPGTRLTVL.